The 5 T cell receptor beta chains presented below share a single source sample, sequenced in a study of blood T cells in healthy people across ages (dated by TCRdb to the mid-2010s). Libraries came from 5' RACE. Sequencing used an Illumina HiSeq 2500. A second roughly 6 to 12 cycle PCR used a sample-barcoded 5' primer and a J-beta primer mix. TCRdb reprocessed the public reads (quality trimming at Q25 with fastp, clone calling with MiXCR) and kept in-frame beta chains. Entries that share a CDR3 protein sequence are merged under the most common genes and DNA. This sample comprises about 1.5 million distinct CDR3 sequences, under 55% of them detected only once. Jointly, the top ten make up less than 5% of the sample. The sequencing input was blood. Receptors were obtained from a woman aged 18-29 years in good health.

With regard to this clonotype: The junction does not match germline at one end; this may be a read error. The V gene is TRBV7-2, the J gene TRBJ2-1; D is unclear. Germline V CDR1 and CDR2: SGHTA, FQGNSA. The CDR3 loop spans 15 amino acids. DNA of the CDR3: TGTGCCAGCGGCTTAGCTCAGGTAAACTACAATGAGCAGTTCTTC. Protein sequence: CASGLAQVNYNEQFF.

This chain connects TRBV6-6 to TRBJ1-4, with D possibly TRBD1 on 5 matching bases. Trimming took 0 bases from V and 8 from J, leaving 13 bases between them. The CDR3 runs 15 residues. Germline assignment: CDR1 MNHNY and CDR2 SVGAGI (reference sequence). The CDR3 here is CASSYSARGGEKLFF. The CDR3 DNA reads TGTGCCAGCAGTTACTCGGCTAGGGGAGGAGAAAAACTGTTTTTT.

The CDR3 sequence: CASSVDYSKTQYF. The CDR3 DNA reads as TGCGCCAGCAGCGTGGATTACAGCAAGACCCAGTACTTC. The chain recombines TRBV5-1 with TRBJ2-5, with D uncertain. Per germline, CDR1 SGHRS and CDR2 YFSETQ. The CDR3 length is 13 residues. The V end was cut by 4 bases, the J end by 6 bases, with 13 bases between.

This clonotype was found once. This chain joins TRBV4-3 and TRBJ2-1, with a weak D call TRBD2 (5 bases). The CDR3 sequence is 16 residues long. The germline gives CDR1 LGHNA, CDR2 YSLEER. Trimming left V 0 bases short and J 8 bases short, with 17 bases between. CDR3 sequence: CASSQDLPRRPYEQFF. The CDR3 DNA reads as TGCGCCAGCAGCCAAGATTTGCCCCGGAGGCCATATGAGCAGTTCTTC.

The genes are TRBV27 and TRBJ2-7; TRBD1 or TRBD2 may be the D gene (5 bases each). Per the germline V gene, CDR1 is MNHEY and CDR2 is SMNVEV (reference sequence). CDR3 length: 15 residues. Between the trimmed V and J ends, which lost 2 bases and 3 bases, there was a span of 14 bases. The CDR3 DNA follows: TGTGCCAGCAGTTTACGGGGCAGGTTGAACTACGAGCAGTACTTC. This gives the protein CASSLRGRLNYEQYF.